This is a list of T cell receptor beta chains from one sample in a study of T cells in Graves' hyperthyroidism and ophthalmopathy. MiXCR, run by TCRdb on the multiplex PCR reads, gives a single entry per CDR3 protein. Of roughly 530,000 distinct CDR3 sequences listed, roughly 17% are singletons. The sample comprised blood. These receptors all come from a woman aged 18-30 years with Graves' ophthalmopathy. Each CDR3 is given with its conserved first and last residue. A D gene is named only where the DNA matches it firmly. Rows give clone size only sometimes, using once, few, many, or a class for an expanded clone.

V gene	D gene	J gene	clone size	CDR3 protein	CDR3 DNA
TRBV12-3/TRBV12-4	TRBD1	TRBJ2-1	few	CASRAGTGRHNEQFF	TGTGCCAGCAGGGCCGGGACAGGGAGGCACAATGAGCAGTTCTTC
TRBV19	-	TRBJ1-3	few	CASSMRDSISGNTIYF	TGTGCCAGTAGTATGAGGGACTCGATCTCTGGAAACACCATATATTTT
TRBV20-1	TRBD2	TRBJ2-1	-	CSVASGTGHEQFF	TGCAGTGTCGCGAGCGGGACGGGCCATGAGCAGTTCTTC
TRBV6-1	-	TRBJ1-3	-	CASSEQLGNTIYF	TGTGCCAGCAGTGAACAGCTGGGAAACACCATATATTTT
TRBV7-2	-	TRBJ2-1	many	CASSSTPVGEQFF	TGTGCCAGCAGCTCAACCCCAGTCGGTGAGCAGTTCTTC
TRBV3-1	-	TRBJ2-2	few	CASGLLNTGELFF	TGTGCCAGCGGACTACTCAACACCGGGGAGCTGTTTTTT
TRBV27	-	TRBJ1-2	few	CASSLFQRGVYVGYAF	TGTGCCAGCAGTTTATTCCAGAGAGGTGTTTATGTGGGCTACGCCTTC
TRBV25-1	-	TRBJ2-7	-	CASSGSSWGEQYF	TGTGCCAGCAGTGGGTCATCGTGGGGGGAGCAGTACTTC
TRBV28	-	TRBJ1-4	many	CASSFPANEKLFF	TGTGCCAGCAGCTTCCCGGCTAATGAAAAACTGTTTTTT
TRBV29-1	TRBD2	TRBJ2-1	many	CSVERRLAVDEQFF	TGCAGCGTTGAGCGGAGACTAGCGGTCGATGAGCAGTTCTTC
TRBV28	-	TRBJ1-5	many	CASSPRWLLGNQPQHF	TGTGCCAGCTCGCCCCGTTGGCTCTTAGGCAATCAGCCCCAGCATTTT
TRBV7-2	-	TRBJ1-3	many	CASSLPGNTIYF	TGTGCCAGCTCTTTACCTGGAAACACCATATATTTT
TRBV6-2/TRBV6-3	TRBD2	TRBJ2-1	-	CASGGTSGSRQFF	TGTGCCAGCGGGGGGACTAGCGGATCAAGGCAGTTCTTC
TRBV7-6	-	TRBJ2-2	once	CASSLAGDIGELFF	TGTGCCAGCAGCTTAGCGGGAGACATCGGGGAGCTGTTTTTT
TRBV28	-	TRBJ2-5	many	CASSRAGGEETQYF	TGTGCCAGCAGTAGGGCAGGCGGGGAAGAGACCCAGTACTTC
TRBV20-1	-	TRBJ2-1	few	CSARDPRIGPYNEQFF	TGCAGTGCTAGAGATCCCAGGATTGGGCCCTACAATGAGCAGTTCTTC
TRBV5-1	TRBD2	TRBJ2-1	-	CASSLGGLARYNEQFF	TGCGCCAGCAGCTTGGGGGGACTAGCCCGCTACAATGAGCAGTTCTTC
TRBV4-1	-	TRBJ2-1	few	CASSLEGPHEQFF	TGCGCCAGCAGCCTCGAGGGGCCCCATGAGCAGTTCTTC
TRBV28	-	TRBJ1-4	-	CASSLGGGEEKLFF	TGTGCCAGCAGTTTAGGTGGAGGGGAGGAAAAACTGTTTTTT
TRBV7-9	-	TRBJ1-6	-	CASSLSRSHNSPLHF	TGTGCCAGCAGCTTAAGCAGATCCCATAATTCACCCCTCCACTTT
TRBV28	-	TRBJ1-4	-	CASTTKESDRDEKLFF	TGTGCCAGCACCACCAAAGAGTCGGACAGAGATGAAAAACTGTTTTTT
TRBV12-3/TRBV12-4	TRBD1	TRBJ2-7	many	CASGKTGGISEQYF	TGTGCCAGCGGTAAGACAGGGGGGATTTCCGAGCAGTACTTC
TRBV29-1	-	TRBJ1-2	-	CSVVGGDLNGYTF	TGCAGCGTTGTAGGCGGGGACCTCAATGGCTACACCTTC
TRBV7-9	TRBD1	TRBJ1-5	-	CASRGPGQGQPQHF	TGTGCCAGCAGGGGACCGGGACAGGGGCAGCCCCAGCATTTT
TRBV7-9	TRBD1	TRBJ2-2	many	CASSPGTGHTGELFF	TGTGCCAGCAGTCCCGGGACAGGGCATACCGGGGAGCTGTTTTTT